Sequencing of this TCR beta chain was carried out in a study of cytomegalovirus exposure and HLA in healthy donors. The PCR ran on 60 Vbeta and 13 Jbeta primers. Clones were sequenced by immunoSEQ multiplex PCR, and TCRdb holds only the in-frame ones, with some missing. The data contain more than 85,000 clones, approximately 80% of them singletons. Whole-study results and caveats: It was reported that the classifier diagnosed cytomegalovirus status with high specificity and sensitivity in both the original and validation cohorts. Available immune exposure information was restricted to CMV serostatus only. In an earlier analysis, most TCR beta V segments were productive about 87% or about 30% of the time. Overall, under 200 TCR beta chains were annotated as cytomegalovirus-associated.

The CDR3 extends over 17 amino acids. V lost 3 bases to trimming and J lost 0 bases; unmatched junction nucleotides: 7. Germline V gives CDR1 KGHSH, CDR2 LQKENI. Comments on this clone: Its antigen is unidentified.

The sequencing sample was made of PBMCs. The chain couples TRBV18 to TRBJ1-3; TRBD1 matches 8 bases. The source is a female donor in good health and CMV-seropositive. The CDR3 nucleotides read TGTGCCAGCTCACCGGTCTGGACAGGGAGCTCTGGAAACACCATATATTTT. Translated, it gives CASSPVWTGSSGNTIYF.